The clone carrying this TCR beta chain was found a few times. Its antigen is not known. This sample was taken from a study of early T cells in non-severe SARS-CoV-2 infection. The overall study: Sequencing used unsorted whole-blood bulk RNA, so chains lack pairing. Overall study results and limits: VDJdb matching skewed toward anti-spike CD8 responses, missing private and CD4 specificities.

Unique molecular identifiers (one per individual cDNA molecule) were attached. TCRdb redid the calling of the 5' RACE reads with MiXCR, one entry per CDR3 protein. Here the sample spans about 30,000 distinct CDR3 sequences, around 7% being singletons. The V and J ends lost 5 bases and 2 bases, in that order; junction bases with no gene match: 6. The CDR3 loop spans 14 amino acids. CDR1 is SEHNR, CDR2 FQNEAQ, per germline (reference sequence). The chain carries TRBV7-9 and TRBJ2-7; TRBD2 agrees at 7 bases. Sample: whole blood. The sequence derives from an adult who was a healthcare worker with PCR-confirmed SARS-CoV-2 infection or an uninfected control (not recorded which). As DNA, the CDR3 is TGTGCCAGCAGCCCGCGGGGAGGGGCCTACGAGCAGTACTTC. This codes for CASSPRGGAYEQYF.